This TCR beta chain was sequenced for a study of identical twins. The ends were cut back, 5 bases at V and 0 bases at J, with 15 bases in the middle. Germline CDR1 is MDHEN and CDR2 is SYDVKM. The CDR3 contains 16 residues. As concerns this clonotype: The antigen remains unidentified.

TCRdb reprocessed the 5' RACE reads with MiXCR, giving one entry per CDR3 protein. The profile covers a few hundred thousand distinct CDR3 sequences, with 24% appearing a single time and 2.9% taken by the ten largest. Findings of the study overall: Whereas memory repertoires showed no such difference, abundant cord blood beta clonotypes carried fewer insertions.

This same sample was also part of a study on T cells expressing NK-cell markers.

This sequence joins TRBV28 and TRBJ2-3, with D perhaps TRBD1 (7 bases). The sample taken for sequencing was CD4+ T cells sorted from blood. The receptor comes from a woman between 18 and 30 years old in good health. CDR3 in DNA: TGTGCCAGCAGTCCCGGCAGGGGGGCTAGCACAGATACGCAGTATTTT. As protein: CASSPGRGASTDTQYF.